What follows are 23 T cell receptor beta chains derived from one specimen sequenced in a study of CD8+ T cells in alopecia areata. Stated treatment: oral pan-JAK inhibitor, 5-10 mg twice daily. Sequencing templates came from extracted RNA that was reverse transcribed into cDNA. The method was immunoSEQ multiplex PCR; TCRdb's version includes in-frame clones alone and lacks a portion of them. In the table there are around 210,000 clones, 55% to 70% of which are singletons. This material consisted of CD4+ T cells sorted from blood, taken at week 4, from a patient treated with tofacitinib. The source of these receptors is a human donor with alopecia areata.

CDR3 sequence (DNA): TGTGCCAGCAGCTTAGGAGGGGCCGGCGGTGAAAAACTGTTTTTT. This sequence encodes CASSLGGAGGEKLFF. The chain is built from TRBV7-9 and TRBJ1-4; tentative D call: TRBD1 (5 bases). Germline lookup yields CDR1 SEHNR and CDR2 FQNEAQ (reference sequence). Trimming took 1 base from V and 7 from J, leaving 13 bases between them. The CDR3 sequence is 15 residues long. Using reference TRBV7-9 and TRBJ1-4 for the parts outside the CDR3, the full variable domain is DTGVSQNPRHKITKRGQNVTFRCDPISEHNRLYWYRQTLGQGPEFLTYFQNEAQLEKSRLLSDRFSAERPKGSFSTLEIQRTEQGDSAMYLCASSLGGAGGEKLFFGSGTQLSVL.

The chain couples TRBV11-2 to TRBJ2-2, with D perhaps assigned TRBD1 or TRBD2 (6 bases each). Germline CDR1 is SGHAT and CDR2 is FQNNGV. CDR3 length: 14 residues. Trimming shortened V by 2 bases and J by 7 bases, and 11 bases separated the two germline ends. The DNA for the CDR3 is TGTGCCAGCAGCTTACGGGGGCAGGGCGGGGAGCTGTTTTTT. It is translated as CASSLRGQGGELFF.

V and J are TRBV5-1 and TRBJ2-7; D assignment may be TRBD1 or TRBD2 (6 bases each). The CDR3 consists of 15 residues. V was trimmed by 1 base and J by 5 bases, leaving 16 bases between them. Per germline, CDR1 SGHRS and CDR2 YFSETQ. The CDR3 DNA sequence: TGCGCCAGCAGCTTGTCGGGGGCGCAGCTTGACGAGCAGTACTTC. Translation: CASSLSGAQLDEQYF.

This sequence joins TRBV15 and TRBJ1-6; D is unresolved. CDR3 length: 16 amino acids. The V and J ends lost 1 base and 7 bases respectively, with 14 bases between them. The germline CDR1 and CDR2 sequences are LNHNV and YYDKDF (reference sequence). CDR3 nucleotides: TGTGCCACCAGCAGAGTCTCAGGCACCTGGAATTCACCCCTCCACTTT. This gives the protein CATSRVSGTWNSPLHF. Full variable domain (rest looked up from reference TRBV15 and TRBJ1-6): DAMVIQNPRYQVTQFGKPVTLSCSQTLNHNVMYWYQQKSSQAPKLLFHYYDKDFNNEADTPDNFQSRRPNTSFCFLDIRSPGLGDTAMYLCATSRVSGTWNSPLHFGNGTRLTVT.

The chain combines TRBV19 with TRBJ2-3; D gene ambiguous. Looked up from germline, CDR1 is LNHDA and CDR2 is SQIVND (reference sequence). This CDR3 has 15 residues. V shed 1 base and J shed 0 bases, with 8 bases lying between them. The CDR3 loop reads CASSIGVLSTDTQYF. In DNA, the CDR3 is TGTGCCAGTAGTATAGGGGTACTTAGCACAGATACGCAGTATTTT.

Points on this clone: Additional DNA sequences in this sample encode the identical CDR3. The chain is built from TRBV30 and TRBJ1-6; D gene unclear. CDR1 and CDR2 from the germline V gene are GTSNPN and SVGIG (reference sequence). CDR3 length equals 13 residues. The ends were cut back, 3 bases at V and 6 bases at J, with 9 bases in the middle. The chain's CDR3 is CAWSGRSNSPLHF. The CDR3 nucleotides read TGTGCCTGGAGCGGACGTTCTAATTCACCCCTCCACTTT.

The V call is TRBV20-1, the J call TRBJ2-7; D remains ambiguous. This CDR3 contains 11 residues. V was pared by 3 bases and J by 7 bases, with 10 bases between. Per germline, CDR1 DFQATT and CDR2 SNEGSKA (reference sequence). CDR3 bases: TGCAGTGCTAGTTTCCTCGGAGAGCAGTACTTC. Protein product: CSASFLGEQYF.

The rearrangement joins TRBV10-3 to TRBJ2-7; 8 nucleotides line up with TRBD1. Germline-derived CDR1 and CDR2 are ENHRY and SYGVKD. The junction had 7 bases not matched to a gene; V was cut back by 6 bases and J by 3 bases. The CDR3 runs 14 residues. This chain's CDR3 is CAIRTGTGNYEQYF. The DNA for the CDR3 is TGTGCCATCAGGACCGGGACAGGAAACTACGAGCAGTACTTC.

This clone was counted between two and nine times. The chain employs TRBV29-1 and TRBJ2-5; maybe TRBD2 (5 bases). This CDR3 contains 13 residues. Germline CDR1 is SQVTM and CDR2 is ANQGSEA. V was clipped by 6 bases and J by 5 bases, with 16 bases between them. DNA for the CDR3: TGCAGCGTCCCCCTTGAGGGTGGGGAGACCCAGTACTTC. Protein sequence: CSVPLEGGETQYF.

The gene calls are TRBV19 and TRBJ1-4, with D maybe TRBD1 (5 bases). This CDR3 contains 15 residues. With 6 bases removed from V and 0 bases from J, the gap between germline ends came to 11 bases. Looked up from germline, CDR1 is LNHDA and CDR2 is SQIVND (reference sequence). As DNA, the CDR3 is TGTGCCAGTAGACGACAGTGGGCAACTAATGAAAAACTGTTTTTT. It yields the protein CASRRQWATNEKLFF.

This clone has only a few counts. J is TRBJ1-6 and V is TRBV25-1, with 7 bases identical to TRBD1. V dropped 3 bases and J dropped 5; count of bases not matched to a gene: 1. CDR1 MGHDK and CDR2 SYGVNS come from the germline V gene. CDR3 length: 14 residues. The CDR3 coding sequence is TGTGCCAGCAGTGATACAGGGGATAATTCACCCCTCCACTTT. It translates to CASSDTGDNSPLHF.

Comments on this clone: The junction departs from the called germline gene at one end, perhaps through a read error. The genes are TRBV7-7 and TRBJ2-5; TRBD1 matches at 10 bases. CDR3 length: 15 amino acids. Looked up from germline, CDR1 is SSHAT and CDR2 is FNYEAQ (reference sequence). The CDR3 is CASSRNGQGGETQYF. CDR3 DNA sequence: TGTGCTAGCAGCCGTAACGGACAGGGGGGAGAGACCCAGTACTTC.

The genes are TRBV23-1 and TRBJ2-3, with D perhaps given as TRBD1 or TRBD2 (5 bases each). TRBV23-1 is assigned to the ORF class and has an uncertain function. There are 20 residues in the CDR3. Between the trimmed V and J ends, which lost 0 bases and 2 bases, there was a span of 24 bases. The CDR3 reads CASSQSATVSGQPYTDTQYF. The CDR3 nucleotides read TGCGCCAGCAGTCAATCCGCTACCGTGTCGGGGCAGCCTTACACAGATACGCAGTATTTT.

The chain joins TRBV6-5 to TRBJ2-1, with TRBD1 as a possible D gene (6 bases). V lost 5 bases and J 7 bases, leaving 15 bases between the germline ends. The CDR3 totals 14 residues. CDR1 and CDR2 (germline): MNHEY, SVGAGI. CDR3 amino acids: CASSEGQSRNEQFF. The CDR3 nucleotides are TGTGCCAGCAGTGAAGGACAGTCTAGGAATGAGCAGTTCTTC.

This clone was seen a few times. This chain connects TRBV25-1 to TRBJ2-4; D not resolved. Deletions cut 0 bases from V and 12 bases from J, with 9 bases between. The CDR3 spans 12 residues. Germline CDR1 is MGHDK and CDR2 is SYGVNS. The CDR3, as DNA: TGTGCCAGCAGTGAATATTCCAAGCCTCAGTACTTC. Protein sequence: CASSEYSKPQYF.

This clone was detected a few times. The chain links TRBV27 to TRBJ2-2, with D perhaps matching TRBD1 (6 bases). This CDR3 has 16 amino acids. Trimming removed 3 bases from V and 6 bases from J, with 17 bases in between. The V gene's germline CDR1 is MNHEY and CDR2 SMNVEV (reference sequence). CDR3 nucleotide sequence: TGTGCCAGCAGTTTGGGGGACACCCGGATGGCCGGGGAGCTGTTTTTT. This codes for CASSLGDTRMAGELFF.

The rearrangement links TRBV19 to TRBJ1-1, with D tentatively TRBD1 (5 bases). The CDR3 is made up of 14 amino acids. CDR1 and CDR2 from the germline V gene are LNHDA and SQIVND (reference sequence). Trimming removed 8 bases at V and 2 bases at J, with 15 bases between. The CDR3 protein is CASGARDSNTEAFF. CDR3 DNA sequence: TGTGCCAGTGGGGCGAGAGACAGCAACACTGAAGCTTTCTTT. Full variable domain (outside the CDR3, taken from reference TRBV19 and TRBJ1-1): DGGITQSPKYLFRKEGQNVTLSCEQNLNHDAMYWYRQDPGQGLRLIYYSQIVNDFQKGDIAEGYSVSREKKESFPLTVTSAQKNPTAFYLCASGARDSNTEAFFGQGTRLTVV.

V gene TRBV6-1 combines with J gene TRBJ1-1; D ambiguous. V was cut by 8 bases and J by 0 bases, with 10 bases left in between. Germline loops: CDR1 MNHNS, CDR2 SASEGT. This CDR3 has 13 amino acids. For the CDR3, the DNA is TGTGCCAGCCGGACCGAAATGAACACTGAAGCTTTCTTT. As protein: CASRTEMNTEAFF.

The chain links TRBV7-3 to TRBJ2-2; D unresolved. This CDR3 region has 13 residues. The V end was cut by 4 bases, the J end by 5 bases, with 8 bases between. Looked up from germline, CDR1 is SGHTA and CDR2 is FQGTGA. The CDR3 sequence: CASSSGRTGELFF. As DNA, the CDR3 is TGTGCCAGCAGCTCCGGTCGTACCGGGGAGCTGTTTTTT.

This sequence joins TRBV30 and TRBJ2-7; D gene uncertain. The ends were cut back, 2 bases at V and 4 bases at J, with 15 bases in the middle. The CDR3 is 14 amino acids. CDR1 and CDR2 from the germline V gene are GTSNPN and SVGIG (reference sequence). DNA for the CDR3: TGTGCCTGGAGTCGGTCGGCCGGGTATTACGAGCAGTACTTC. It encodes CAWSRSAGYYEQYF.

CDR3 DNA sequence: TGCAGCGGAGGGTCGGCCGTTGAAGCTTTCTTT. As protein: CSGGSAVEAFF. The chain joins TRBV29-1 to TRBJ1-1; D not resolved. The V end lost 7 bases, the J end lost 7 bases, and 13 bases lay between the germline ends. Germline assignment: CDR1 SQVTM and CDR2 ANQGSEA. The CDR3 is made up of 11 amino acids.

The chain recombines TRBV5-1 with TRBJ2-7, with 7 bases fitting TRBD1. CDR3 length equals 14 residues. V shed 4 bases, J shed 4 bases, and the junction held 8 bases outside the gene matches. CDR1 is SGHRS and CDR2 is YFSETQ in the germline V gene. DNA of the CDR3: TGCGCCAGCAGCCCCCCGGGACAGTCATACGAGCAGTACTTC. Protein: CASSPPGQSYEQYF.

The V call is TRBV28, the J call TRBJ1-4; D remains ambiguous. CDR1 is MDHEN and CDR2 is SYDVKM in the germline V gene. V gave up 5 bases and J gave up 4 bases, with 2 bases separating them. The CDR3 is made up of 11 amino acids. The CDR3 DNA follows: TGTGCCAGCAGTCTTAATGAAAAACTGTTTTTT. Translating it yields CASSLNEKLFF.